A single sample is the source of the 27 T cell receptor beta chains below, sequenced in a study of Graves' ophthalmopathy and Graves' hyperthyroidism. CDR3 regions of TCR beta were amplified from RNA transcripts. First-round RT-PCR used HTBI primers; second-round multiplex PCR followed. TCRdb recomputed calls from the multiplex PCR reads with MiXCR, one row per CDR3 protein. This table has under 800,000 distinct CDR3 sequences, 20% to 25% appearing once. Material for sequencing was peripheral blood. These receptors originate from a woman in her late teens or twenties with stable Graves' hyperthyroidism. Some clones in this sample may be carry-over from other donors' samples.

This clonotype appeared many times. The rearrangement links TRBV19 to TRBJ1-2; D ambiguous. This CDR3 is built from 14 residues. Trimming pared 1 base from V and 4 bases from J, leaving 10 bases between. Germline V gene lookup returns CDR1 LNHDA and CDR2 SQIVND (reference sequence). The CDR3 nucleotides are TGTGCCAGTAGTATAGGGTCCGGATTCTATGGCTACACCTTC. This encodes CASSIGSGFYGYTF.

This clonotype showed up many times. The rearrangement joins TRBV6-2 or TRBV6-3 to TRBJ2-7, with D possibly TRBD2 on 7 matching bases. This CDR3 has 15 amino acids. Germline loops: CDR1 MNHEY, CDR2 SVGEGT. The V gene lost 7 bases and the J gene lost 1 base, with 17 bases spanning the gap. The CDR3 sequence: CASTGEGTLSYEQYF. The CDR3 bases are TGTGCCAGCACCGGGGAGGGGACACTTTCCTACGAGCAGTACTTC.

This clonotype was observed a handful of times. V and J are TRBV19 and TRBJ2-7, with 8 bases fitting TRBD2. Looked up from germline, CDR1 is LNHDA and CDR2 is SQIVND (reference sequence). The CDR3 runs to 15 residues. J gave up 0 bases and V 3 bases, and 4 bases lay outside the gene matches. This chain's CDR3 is CASSIRLAGSYEQYF. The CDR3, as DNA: TGTGCCAGTAGTATCAGGCTAGCGGGCTCCTACGAGCAGTACTTC.

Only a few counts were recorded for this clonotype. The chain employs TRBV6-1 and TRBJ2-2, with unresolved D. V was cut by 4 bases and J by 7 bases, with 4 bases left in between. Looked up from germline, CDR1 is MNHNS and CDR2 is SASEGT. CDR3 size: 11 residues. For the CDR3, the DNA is TGTGCCAGCAGTGCCTACGGGGAGCTGTTTTTT. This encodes CASSAYGELFF.

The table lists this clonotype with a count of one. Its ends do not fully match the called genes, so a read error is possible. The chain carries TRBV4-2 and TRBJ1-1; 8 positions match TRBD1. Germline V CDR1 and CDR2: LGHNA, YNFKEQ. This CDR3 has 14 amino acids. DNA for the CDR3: TGTGCCATCAGCCAACTGGACAGGGAAACTGAAGCTTTCTTT. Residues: CAISQLDRETEAFF.

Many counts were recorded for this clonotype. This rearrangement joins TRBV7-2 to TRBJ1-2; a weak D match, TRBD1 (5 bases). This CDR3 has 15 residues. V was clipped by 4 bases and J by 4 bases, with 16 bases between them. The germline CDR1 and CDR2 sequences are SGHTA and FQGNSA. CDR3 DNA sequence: TGTGCCAGCAGCTCCCAACATTGGGACCCCTATGGCTACACCTTC. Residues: CASSSQHWDPYGYTF.

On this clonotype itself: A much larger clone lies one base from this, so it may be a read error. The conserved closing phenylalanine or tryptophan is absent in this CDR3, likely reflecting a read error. The CDR3 is CAGSVGTGGTYEQYL. The CDR3 DNA sequence: TGTGCCGGCAGTGTGGGGACAGGGGGAACCTACGAGCAGTACCTC. The chain links TRBV2 to TRBJ2-7; TRBD1 matches at 11 bases. The CDR3 covers 15 residues. Germline CDR1 is SNHLY and CDR2 is FYNNEI.

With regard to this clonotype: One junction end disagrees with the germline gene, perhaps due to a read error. The DNA for the CDR3 is TGTGCCAGCAGTTCCCGGGACAGGGGCTCCTACGGGCAGTACTTC. It encodes CASSSRDRGSYGQYF. The rearrangement joins TRBV28 to TRBJ2-7; the match to TRBD1 covers 10 bases. The CDR3 spans 15 residues. Germline V gives CDR1 MDHEN, CDR2 SYDVKM.

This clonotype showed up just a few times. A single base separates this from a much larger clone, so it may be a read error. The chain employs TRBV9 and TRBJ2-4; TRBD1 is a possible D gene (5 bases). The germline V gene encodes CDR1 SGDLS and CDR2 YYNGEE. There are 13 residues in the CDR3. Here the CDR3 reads CASSSGASDMQYF. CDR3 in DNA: TGTGCCAGCAGCTCTGGCGCCTCGGACATGCAGTACTTC.

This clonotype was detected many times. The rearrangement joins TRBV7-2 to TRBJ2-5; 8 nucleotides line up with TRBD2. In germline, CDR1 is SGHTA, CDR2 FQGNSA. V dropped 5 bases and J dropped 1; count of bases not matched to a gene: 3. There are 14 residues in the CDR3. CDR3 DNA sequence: TGTGCCAGCAGCGCCGGGGGGGCCCAAGAGACCCAGTACTTC. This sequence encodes CASSAGGAQETQYF.

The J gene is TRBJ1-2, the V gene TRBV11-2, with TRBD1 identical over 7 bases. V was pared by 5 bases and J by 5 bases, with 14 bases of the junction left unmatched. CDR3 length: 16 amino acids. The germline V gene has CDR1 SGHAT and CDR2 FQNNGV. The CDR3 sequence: CASSLSSTGTAYGYTF. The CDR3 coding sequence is TGTGCCAGCAGCCTTTCCTCAACCGGGACAGCTTATGGCTACACCTTC.

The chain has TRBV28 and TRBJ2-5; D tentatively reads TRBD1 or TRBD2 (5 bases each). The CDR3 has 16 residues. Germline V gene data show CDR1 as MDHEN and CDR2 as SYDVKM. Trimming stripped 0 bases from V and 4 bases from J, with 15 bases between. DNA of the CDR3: TGTGCCAGCAGTTTATGGGGGACCCCGTCGCCAGAGACCCAGTACTTC. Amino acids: CASSLWGTPSPETQYF.

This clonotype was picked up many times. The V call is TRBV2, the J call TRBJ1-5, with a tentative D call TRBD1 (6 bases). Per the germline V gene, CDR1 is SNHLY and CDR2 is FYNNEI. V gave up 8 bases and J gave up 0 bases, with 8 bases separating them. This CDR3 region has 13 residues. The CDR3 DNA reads TGTGCCAGCGCAGGGGATAGCAATCAGCCCCAGCATTTT. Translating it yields CASAGDSNQPQHF.

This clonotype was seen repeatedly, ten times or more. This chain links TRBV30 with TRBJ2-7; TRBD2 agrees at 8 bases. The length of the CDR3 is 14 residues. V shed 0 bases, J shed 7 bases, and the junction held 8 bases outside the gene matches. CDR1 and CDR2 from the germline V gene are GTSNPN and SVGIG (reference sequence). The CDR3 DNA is TGTGCCTGGAGTGTAATAGCGGGACCGAGGGAGCAGTACTTC. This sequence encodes CAWSVIAGPREQYF.

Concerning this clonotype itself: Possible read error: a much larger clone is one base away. CDR3 residues: CASRRQPKESQYF. In nucleotides, the CDR3 is TGTGCCAGCAGACGACAACCGAAGGAGTCCCAGTACTTC. V and J are TRBV14 and TRBJ2-5, with D unresolved. Trimming removed 6 bases from V and 9 bases from J, with 17 bases in between. CDR1 is SGHDN and CDR2 is FVKESK in the germline V gene. The CDR3 runs to 13 residues.

CDR3 DNA sequence: TGTGCCAGCAGCTTAGTTTCCTGGGGGAACGAGCAGTACTTC. This encodes CASSLVSWGNEQYF. This chain connects TRBV11-2 to TRBJ2-7; the D call may be TRBD1 or TRBD2 (5 bases each). This CDR3 has 14 residues. V was clipped by 1 base and J by 5 bases, with 12 bases between them. CDR1 is SGHAT and CDR2 is FQNNGV in the germline V gene.

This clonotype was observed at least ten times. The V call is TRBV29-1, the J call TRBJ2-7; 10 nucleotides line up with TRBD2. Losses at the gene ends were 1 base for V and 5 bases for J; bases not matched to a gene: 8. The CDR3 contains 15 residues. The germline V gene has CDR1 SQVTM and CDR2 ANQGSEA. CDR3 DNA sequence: TGCAGCGTTGAAGTAGCGGGGGGTAGGATCCACGAGCAGTACTTC. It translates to CSVEVAGGRIHEQYF.

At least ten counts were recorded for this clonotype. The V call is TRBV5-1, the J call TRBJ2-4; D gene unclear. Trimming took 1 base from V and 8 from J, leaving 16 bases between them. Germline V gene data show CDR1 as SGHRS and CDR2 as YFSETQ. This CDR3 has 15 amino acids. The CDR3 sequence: CASSLIPLPVDIQYF. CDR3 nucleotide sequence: TGCGCCAGCAGCTTGATCCCCCTACCCGTTGACATTCAGTACTTC. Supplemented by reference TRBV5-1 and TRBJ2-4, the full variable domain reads KAGVTQTPRYLIKTRGQQVTLSCSPISGHRSVSWYQQTPGQGLQFLFEYFSETQRNKGNFPGRFSGRQFSNSRSEMNVSTLELGDSALYLCASSLIPLPVDIQYFGAGTRLSVL.

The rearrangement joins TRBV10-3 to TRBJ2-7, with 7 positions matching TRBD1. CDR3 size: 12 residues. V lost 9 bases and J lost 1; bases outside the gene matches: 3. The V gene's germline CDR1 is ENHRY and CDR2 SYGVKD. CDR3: CAIEDRSYEQYF. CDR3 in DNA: TGTGCCATAGAGGACAGGTCCTACGAGCAGTACTTC.

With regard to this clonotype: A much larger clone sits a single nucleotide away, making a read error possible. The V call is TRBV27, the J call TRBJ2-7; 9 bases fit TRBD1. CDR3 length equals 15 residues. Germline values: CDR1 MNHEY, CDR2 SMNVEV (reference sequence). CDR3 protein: CACSLTTGGSYEQYF. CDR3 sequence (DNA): TGTGCCTGCAGTTTAACGACAGGGGGCTCCTACGAGCAGTACTTC.

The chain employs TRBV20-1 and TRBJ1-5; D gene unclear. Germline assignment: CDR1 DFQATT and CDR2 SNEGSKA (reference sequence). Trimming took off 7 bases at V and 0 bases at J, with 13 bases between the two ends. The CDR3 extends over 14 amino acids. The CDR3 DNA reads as TGCAGTGGGTTGGAACGACTTAGCAATCAGCCCCAGCATTTT. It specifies CSGLERLSNQPQHF.

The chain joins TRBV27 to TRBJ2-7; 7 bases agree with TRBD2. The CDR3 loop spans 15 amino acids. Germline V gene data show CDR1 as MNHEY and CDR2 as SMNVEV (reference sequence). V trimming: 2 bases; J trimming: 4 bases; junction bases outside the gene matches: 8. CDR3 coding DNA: TGTGCCAGCAGTTTAGGGTCTCCGGGAGGTTACGAGCAGTACTTC. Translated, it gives CASSLGSPGGYEQYF.

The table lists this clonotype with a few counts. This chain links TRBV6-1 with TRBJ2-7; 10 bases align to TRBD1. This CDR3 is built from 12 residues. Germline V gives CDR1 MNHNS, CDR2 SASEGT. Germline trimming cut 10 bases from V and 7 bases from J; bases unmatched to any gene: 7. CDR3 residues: CATRDRGREQYF. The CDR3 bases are TGTGCCACCCGGGACAGGGGTAGGGAGCAGTACTTC.

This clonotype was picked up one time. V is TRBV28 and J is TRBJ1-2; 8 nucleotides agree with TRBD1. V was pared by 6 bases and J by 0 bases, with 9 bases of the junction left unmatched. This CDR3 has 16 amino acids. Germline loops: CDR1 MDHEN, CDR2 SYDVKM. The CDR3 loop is CASRRDRTLANYGYTF. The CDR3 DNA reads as TGTGCCAGCAGGCGGGACAGGACTTTAGCTAACTATGGCTACACCTTC.

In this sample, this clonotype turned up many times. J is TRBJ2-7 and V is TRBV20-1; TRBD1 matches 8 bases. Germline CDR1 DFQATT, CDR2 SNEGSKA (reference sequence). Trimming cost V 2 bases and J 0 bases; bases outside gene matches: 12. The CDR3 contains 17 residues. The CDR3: CSARPHRQGIFSYEQYF. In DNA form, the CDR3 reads TGCAGTGCTAGACCCCACCGACAGGGGATCTTCTCCTACGAGCAGTACTTC.

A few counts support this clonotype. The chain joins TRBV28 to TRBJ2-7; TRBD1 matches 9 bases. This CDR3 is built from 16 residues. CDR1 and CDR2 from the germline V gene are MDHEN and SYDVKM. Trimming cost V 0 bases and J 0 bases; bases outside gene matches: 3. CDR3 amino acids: CASSLWGTGLSYEQYF. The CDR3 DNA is TGTGCCAGCAGTTTATGGGGGACAGGGCTCTCCTACGAGCAGTACTTC.

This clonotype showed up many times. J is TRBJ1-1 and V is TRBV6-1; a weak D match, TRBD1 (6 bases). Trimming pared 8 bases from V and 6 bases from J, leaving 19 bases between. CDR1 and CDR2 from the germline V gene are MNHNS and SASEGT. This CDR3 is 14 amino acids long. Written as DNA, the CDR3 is TGTGCCAGCGCAAAGCAGGGGTTGGATCCTGAAGCTTTCTTT. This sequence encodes CASAKQGLDPEAFF.